This TCR beta chain was recorded in a study of graft-versus-host responses after intestinal transplantation. The table came from immunoSEQ multiplex PCR; TCRdb's copy has only in-frame clones and leaves some out. The sample has several thousand clones, about 70% seen once. Whole-study results and caveats: Clonal ratios of graft-versus-host to host-versus-graft in allografts were high for patients exhibiting graft-donor T cell macrochimerism. There were GvH clones found in recipient marrow, and some of them appeared first in ileum or blood.

The V end lost 3 bases, the J end lost 4 bases, and 13 bases lay between the germline ends. Germline CDR1 is MDHEN and CDR2 is SYDVKM. CDR3 length equals 15 residues. This clone was seen more than once but under ten times. Its specificity is unknown. Both intraepithelial and lamina propria lymphocytes were released by processing graft tissue. The chain joins TRBV28 to TRBJ1-5; perhaps TRBD1 as D (6 bases). Here the sequenced sample was ileum tissue, taken about 32 weeks after intestinal transplantation. The origin of this receptor is a human patient who received an intestinal transplant, so some T cells may come from the graft donor. The CDR3 DNA follows: TGTGCCAGCAGTTTCAGGGGCCCACGAAATCAGCCCCAGCATTTT. This gives the protein CASSFRGPRNQPQHF. Looking up the rest from reference TRBV28 and TRBJ1-5 gives the full variable domain: DVKVTQSSRYLVKRTGEKVFLECVQDMDHENMFWYRQDPGLGLRLIYFSYDVKMKEKGDIPEGYSVSREKKERFSLILESASTNQTSMYLCASSFRGPRNQPQHFGDGTRLSIL.